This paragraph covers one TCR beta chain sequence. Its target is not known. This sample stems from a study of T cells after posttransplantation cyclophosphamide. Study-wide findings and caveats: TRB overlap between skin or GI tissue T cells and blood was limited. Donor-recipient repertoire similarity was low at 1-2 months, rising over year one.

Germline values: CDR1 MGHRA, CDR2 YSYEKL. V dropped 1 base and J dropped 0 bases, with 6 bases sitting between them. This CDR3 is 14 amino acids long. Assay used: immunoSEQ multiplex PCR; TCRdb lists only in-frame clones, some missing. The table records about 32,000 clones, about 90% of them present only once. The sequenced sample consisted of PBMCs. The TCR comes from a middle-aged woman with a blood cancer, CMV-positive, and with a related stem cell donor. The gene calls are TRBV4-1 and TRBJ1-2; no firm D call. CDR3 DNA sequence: TGCGCCAGCAGCCAAGGATTAGCTAACTATGGCTACACCTTC. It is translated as CASSQGLANYGYTF.